This is a list of T cell receptor beta chains from one sample in a study of a mutant IDH1 vaccine in newly diagnosed glioma. Data came from immunoSEQ multiplex PCR; TCRdb stores just in-frame clones and leaves some out. The sample yields tens of thousands of clones, roughly 84% seen once. These receptors are not linked to any known antigen. The sequencing used PBMCs, collected from a glioma patient whose treatment included an IDH1 peptide vaccine. These receptors were taken from a man between 18 and 29 years old with glioma. The CDR3 runs from the conserved cysteine through the conserved F or W. Expanded clones get a size class; other rows say once, few or many, or leave the size out.

NA	TRBV5-1	CASSLGQGAGDEQFF
NA	TRBV5-4	CASSPKYNEQFF
NA	TRBV6-5	CASSYSRTGNQPQHF
NA	TRBV7-9	CASSFATGELNEKLFF
once	TRBV5-6	CASSGSFEQFF
NA	TRBV25-1	CASSEWDRGGTEAFF
NA	TRBV5-1	CASSLGQQGVYEQYF
NA	TRBV10-1	CASRGRVDTIYF
NA	TRBV7-9	CASSLDGSYAFF
NA	TRBV13	CASSATSGSRGEQFF
NA	TRBV7-2	CASSSWTRLRETQYF
NA	TRBV4-3	CASSHGAPGANVLTF